This is a list of T cell receptor beta chains from one sample in a study of blood T cell repertoires in COVID-19. Clones were read by immunoSEQ multiplex PCR, and TCRdb kept only the in-frame ones, dropping some. The sample lists around 50,000 clones, 80% to 90% occurring once. Sequenced sample: peripheral blood. Receptor source: an elderly woman with acute or convalescent COVID-19. CDR3s include the opening cysteine and the closing phenylalanine or tryptophan. D genes are given only for firm matches. Expanded clones are given a class, and other clones once, few, many or no size at all.

V gene	CDR3 length	clone size	D gene	J gene	CDR3 DNA	CDR3 protein
TRBV7-2	15	.	.	TRBJ1-2	TGTGCCAGCAGCTTAGCGTTGGAGGTCGGCTATGGCTACACCTTC	CASSLALEVGYGYTF
TRBV27	14	.	TRBD2	TRBJ2-5	TGTGCCAGCAGTTGGAGCGGGGGGCAAGAGACCCAGTACTTC	CASSWSGGQETQYF
TRBV6-1	13	.	.	TRBJ2-5	TGTGCCAGCAGTGAAGACAGGCTAGAGACCCAGTACTTC	CASSEDRLETQYF
TRBV19	13	.	.	TRBJ1-5	TGTGCCACCACCCAGGGGATCAATCAGCCCCAGCATTTT	CATTQGINQPQHF
TRBV28	15	.	TRBD1	TRBJ1-5	TGTGCCAGCAGCCCCAGGGACAGATTCAATCAGCCCCAGCATTTT	CASSPRDRFNQPQHF
TRBV5-1	15	.	.	TRBJ2-1	TGCGCCAGCAGCGTTGGACAGCGCTCCTACAATGAGCAGTTCTTC	CASSVGQRSYNEQFF
TRBV6-6	13	few	.	TRBJ1-1	TGTGCCAGCAGTTACGTCGTTAACACTGAAGCTTTCTTT	CASSYVVNTEAFF
TRBV7-2	14	.	.	TRBJ1-1	TGTGCCAGCAGCTTAGGGACAGTGCGTACTGAAGCTTTCTTT	CASSLGTVRTEAFF
TRBV4-1	18	once	.	TRBJ2-3	TGCGCCAGCAGCCAACCAGAGAAGGCTAGCTACTTCACAGATACGCAGTATTTT	CASSQPEKASYFTDTQYF
TRBV23-1	19	.	.	TRBJ1-5	TGCGCCAGCAGTCAATCGTTGGACAGACTCGCGAGGGGCAATCAGCCCCAGCATTTT	CASSQSLDRLARGNQPQHF
TRBV4-1	15	few	TRBD1	TRBJ1-1	TGCGCCAGCAGCCAAAGTTACAGGGGTAGGACTGAAGCTTTCTTT	CASSQSYRGRTEAFF
TRBV5-4	17	.	TRBD1	TRBJ1-6	TGTGCCAGCAGCTTGGGAGGGGACAGCTCCTATAATTCACCCCTCCACTTT	CASSLGGDSSYNSPLHF
TRBV15	14	.	.	TRBJ2-7	TGTGCCACCAGCAGAGAGCGGGGTAACTACGAGCAGTACTTC	CATSRERGNYEQYF
TRBV5-1	15	.	TRBD1	TRBJ2-7	TGCGCCAGCAGCTTGGGTGGGACAGGGATCTACGAGCAGTACTTC	CASSLGGTGIYEQYF
TRBV18	16	.	.	TRBJ2-2	TGTGCCAGCTCACCTTCCATGGGGGGAGTTACCGGGGAGCTGTTTTTT	CASSPSMGGVTGELFF
TRBV6-2/TRBV6-3	17	.	TRBD2	TRBJ2-5	TGTGCCAGCAGTTACGTGACCGGGACTATAGAGGAAGAGACCCAGTACTTC	CASSYVTGTIEEETQYF
TRBV10-3	14	few	TRBD1	TRBJ1-5	TGTGCCATCAGCATGGACAGGGGCAATCAGCCCCAGCATTTT	CAISMDRGNQPQHF
TRBV29-1	13	.	.	TRBJ1-1	TGCAGCGGTTTACAGGGACGGAACACTGAAGCTTTCTTT	CSGLQGRNTEAFF
TRBV6-2/TRBV6-3	11	.	.	TRBJ1-6	TGTGCCAGCAGTTACCCTTCTCCCCTCCACTTT	CASSYPSPLHF
TRBV5-6	14	.	TRBD1	TRBJ1-2	TGTGCCAGCAGCGTACCGACAGGGGACTATGGCTACACCTTC	CASSVPTGDYGYTF
TRBV6-6	11	.	.	TRBJ1-2	TGTGCCAGCACTTCCTCTGGCGGCTACACCTTC	CASTSSGGYTF
TRBV29-1	12	once	.	TRBJ2-2	TGCAGCGCTACACAGTTCACCGGGGAGCTGTTTTTT	CSATQFTGELFF
TRBV5-1	15	.	TRBD1	TRBJ1-2	TGCGCCAGCAGCTTGGCCCCGGACAGGGGCTATGGCTACACCTTC	CASSLAPDRGYGYTF
TRBV7-8	13	.	.	TRBJ2-7	TGTGCCAGCAGCCTCGGTGGGCGGGTTCAGCAGTACTTC	CASSLGGRVQQYF
TRBV27	15	.	.	TRBJ2-4	TGTGCCAGCAGTTTAGAACCCGGGACCAAAAACATTCAGTACTTC	CASSLEPGTKNIQYF
TRBV30	13	.	TRBD1	TRBJ1-4	TGTGCCTGGAGTACAGGGGGAAATGAAAAACTGTTTTTT	CAWSTGGNEKLFF
TRBV6-1	15	.	.	TRBJ1-5	TGTGCCAGCAGTGAAAGAGTGCAGGGGAATCAGCCCCAGCATTTT	CASSERVQGNQPQHF
TRBV6-5	15	.	.	TRBJ2-7	TGTGCCAGCAGTTACTATTGGCAGGAGGCGAACGAGCAGTACTTC	CASSYYWQEANEQYF
TRBV19	15	.	.	TRBJ1-1	TGTGCCAGTAGTATGGGCAGGCCCTTGAACACTGAAGCTTTCTTT	CASSMGRPLNTEAFF
TRBV15	15	.	.	TRBJ1-5	TGTGCCACCAGCAGAGGGACATCCGACAATCAGCCCCAGCATTTT	CATSRGTSDNQPQHF
TRBV6-6	13	.	.	TRBJ1-5	TGTGCCAGCACCCAGGGTTTCAATCAGCCCCAGCATTTT	CASTQGFNQPQHF
TRBV7-2	15	.	TRBD1	TRBJ1-2	TGTGCCAGCAGCTTAGATTCGTCCCAGGGGGATGGCTACACCTTC	CASSLDSSQGDGYTF
TRBV19	14	.	.	TRBJ1-1	TGTGCCAGCGACCACGGACAGCTGAACACTGAAGCTTTCTTT	CASDHGQLNTEAFF
TRBV18	13	.	.	TRBJ1-1	TGTGCCAGCTCCGGGGATGGGAACACTGAAGCTTTCTTT	CASSGDGNTEAFF
TRBV29-1	12	.	.	TRBJ1-1	TGCAGCGGTCAAGACCCGGACACTGAAGCTTTCTTT	CSGQDPDTEAFF
TRBV2	15	.	.	TRBJ2-7	TGTGCCAGCAGAACGGGTGGGGGGAGCTCCTACGAGCAGTACTTC	CASRTGGGSSYEQYF
TRBV5-4	14	.	TRBD1	TRBJ1-2	TGTGCCAGCAGCCTTCCGGACAGGGAAGATGGCTACACCTTC	CASSLPDREDGYTF
TRBV5-6	17	.	.	TRBJ2-6	TGTGCCAGCAGCTTCAGGACAAGGAGCTCTGGGGCCAACGTCCTGACTTTC	CASSFRTRSSGANVLTF
TRBV12-3/TRBV12-4	13	.	.	TRBJ2-5	TGTGCCAGCAGCGCAGGGTCACAAGAGACCCAGTACTTC	CASSAGSQETQYF
TRBV2	14	.	.	TRBJ1-3	TGTGCCAGCAGTGAAGTGACTTTTGGAAACACCATATATTTT	CASSEVTFGNTIYF
TRBV6-1	15	.	TRBD1	TRBJ2-7	TGTGCCAGCAGTGAAGCACAGGGGTGGGCCTACGAGCAGTACTTC	CASSEAQGWAYEQYF